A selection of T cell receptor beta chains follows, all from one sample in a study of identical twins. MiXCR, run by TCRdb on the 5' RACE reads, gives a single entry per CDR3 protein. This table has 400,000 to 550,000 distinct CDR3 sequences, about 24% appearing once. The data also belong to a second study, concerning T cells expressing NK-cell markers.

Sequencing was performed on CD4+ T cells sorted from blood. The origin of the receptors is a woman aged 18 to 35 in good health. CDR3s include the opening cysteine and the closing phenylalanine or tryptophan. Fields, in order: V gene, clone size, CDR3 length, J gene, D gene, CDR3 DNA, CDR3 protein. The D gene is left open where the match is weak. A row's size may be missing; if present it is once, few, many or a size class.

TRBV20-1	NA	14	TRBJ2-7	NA	TGCAGTGCTAGCCCTCAGTCCTTCGCCTACGAGCAGTACTTC	CSASPQSFAYEQYF
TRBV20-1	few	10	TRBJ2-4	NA	TGCAGTGCTAGTTCGGACATTCAGTACTTC	CSASSDIQYF
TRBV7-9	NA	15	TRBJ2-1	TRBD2	TGTGCCAGCAGCCATCGACTAGCAGTCTACAATGAGCAGTTCTTC	CASSHRLAVYNEQFF
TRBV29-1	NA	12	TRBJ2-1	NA	NA	CSVGGGTHDEFF
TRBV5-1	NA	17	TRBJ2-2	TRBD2	TGCGCCAGCAGCATTAGCGGGGGCTCTCGAGGCACCGGGGAGCTGTTTTTT	CASSISGGSRGTGELFF
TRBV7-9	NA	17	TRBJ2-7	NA	TGTGCCAGCAGCTCCAAGGTGGCGGGGGCTGCTCCCTACGAGCAGTACTTC	CASSSKVAGAAPYEQYF
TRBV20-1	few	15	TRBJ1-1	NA	TGCAGTGCTAGAAACGTTAGAGACATGAACACTGAAGCTTTCTTT	CSARNVRDMNTEAFF
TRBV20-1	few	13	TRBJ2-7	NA	TGCAGTTCCTCGTCTCCACTGGGGGACGAGCAGTACTTC	CSSSSPLGDEQYF
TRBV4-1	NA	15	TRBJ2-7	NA	TGCGCCAGCAGCGGCTGGGGGCGTCGCACCTACGAGCAGTACTTC	CASSGWGRRTYEQYF
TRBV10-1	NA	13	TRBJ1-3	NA	TGCGCCAGCAGCGGGACATCTGGAAACACCATATATTTT	CASSGTSGNTIYF
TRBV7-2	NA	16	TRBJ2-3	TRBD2	TGTGCCAGCAGCCGGACTCGGACTAGCGGCACAGATACGCAGTATTTT	CASSRTRTSGTDTQYF
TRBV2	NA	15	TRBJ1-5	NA	TGTGCCAGCAGTGAACGGGGAGGCTCCTATCAGCCCCAGCATTTT	CASSERGGSYQPQHF
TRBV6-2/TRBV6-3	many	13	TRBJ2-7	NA	TGTGCCAGCAGACTCCAGAGCACCCGGGAGCAGTACTTC	CASRLQSTREQYF
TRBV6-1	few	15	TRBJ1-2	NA	TGTGCCAGCAGCTCCGTGGGGGGACTAGGCTATGGCTACACCTTC	CASSSVGGLGYGYTF
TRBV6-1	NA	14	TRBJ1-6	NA	TGTGCCAGCAGGAGCCCCGGGGATAATTCACCCCTCCACTTT	CASRSPGDNSPLHF
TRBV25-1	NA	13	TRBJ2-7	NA	TGTGCCAGCACGGGGTCGATAACCTACGAGCAGTACTTC	CASTGSITYEQYF
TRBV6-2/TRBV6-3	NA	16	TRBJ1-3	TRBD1	TGTGCCAGCAGTGCGGGACAGCTAAGCTCTGGAAACACCATATATTTT	CASSAGQLSSGNTIYF
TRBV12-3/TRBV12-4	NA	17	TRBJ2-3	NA	TGTGCCAGCAGTCACCTTCGACGCCCGGGTGCCACAGATACGCAGTATTTT	CASSHLRRPGATDTQYF
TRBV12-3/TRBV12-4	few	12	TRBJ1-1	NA	TGTGCCAGCGGCTTAACACGGGCCGTATCTTTCTTT	CASGLTRAVSFF
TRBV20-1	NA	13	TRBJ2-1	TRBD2	TGCAGTGCTAGGCGGGGGGCCTACAATGAGCAGTTCTTC	CSARRGAYNEQFF
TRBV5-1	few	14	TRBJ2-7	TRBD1	TGCGCCAGCAGCTTCGGACAGGGGCGGAACGAGCAGTACTTC	CASSFGQGRNEQYF
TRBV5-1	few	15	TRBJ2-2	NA	TGCGCCAGCAGCCCAATACAGGGTCGAACCGGGGAGCTGTTTTTT	CASSPIQGRTGELFF
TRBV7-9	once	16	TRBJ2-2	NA	TGTGCCAGCAGCCCTAGACAGGCTACGAACACCGGGGAGCTGTTTTTT	CASSPRQATNTGELFF
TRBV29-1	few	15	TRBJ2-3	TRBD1	TGCAGCGTTGAAGGTTATGGCCAGGGGGCAGATACGCAGTATTTT	CSVEGYGQGADTQYF
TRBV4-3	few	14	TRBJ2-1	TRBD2	TGCGCCAGCAGCCAAAGCGGGAGGTACAATGAGCAGTTCTTC	CASSQSGRYNEQFF
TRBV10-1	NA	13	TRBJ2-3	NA	TGCGCCAGCAACGCGGGGAGCACAGATACGCAGTATTTT	CASNAGSTDTQYF
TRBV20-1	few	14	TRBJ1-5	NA	TGCAGTGCTAGAGGTGACGGGGTGATGGAGCCCCAGCATTTT	CSARGDGVMEPQHF
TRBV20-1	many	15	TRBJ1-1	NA	TGCAGTGCGCCTAACAGGGCTTCACTGAACACTGAAGCTTTCTTT	CSAPNRASLNTEAFF
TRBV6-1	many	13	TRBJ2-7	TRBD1	TGTGCCAGCAGGCTGGGACAGCCTACCGAGCAGTACTTC	CASRLGQPTEQYF
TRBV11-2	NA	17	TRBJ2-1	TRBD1	TGTGCCAGCAGACCGGGACAGGGGCGGGGGGATAGAAACGAGCAGTTCTTC	CASRPGQGRGDRNEQFF
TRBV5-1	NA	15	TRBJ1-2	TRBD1	TGCGCCAGCAGCTATGGACAGGCGCAGGGTTATGGCTACACCTTC	CASSYGQAQGYGYTF
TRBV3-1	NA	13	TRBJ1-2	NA	TGTGCCAGCAGCCAAAGATCCAGGGAAGGCTACACCTTC	CASSQRSREGYTF
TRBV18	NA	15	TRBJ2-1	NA	TGTGCCAGCTCACCACCTGCCGGCCCTTACAATGAGCAGTTCTTC	CASSPPAGPYNEQFF
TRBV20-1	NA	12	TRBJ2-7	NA	TGCAGTGCCGGGCAGTCTAGCCAGCAGCAGTACTTC	CSAGQSSQQQYF
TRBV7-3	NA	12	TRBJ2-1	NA	TGTGCCAGCAGCTTAACCAGGGGTAAGAGGTTCTTC	CASSLTRGKRFF
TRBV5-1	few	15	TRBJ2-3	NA	TGCGCCAGCAGAGCGTCTGGGGGGAGCACAGATACGCAGTATTTT	CASRASGGSTDTQYF
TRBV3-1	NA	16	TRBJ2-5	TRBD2	TGTGCCAGCAGCCTACTAGCGGGGGGACGGCGCGAGACCCAGTACTTC	CASSLLAGGRRETQYF
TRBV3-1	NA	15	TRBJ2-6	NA	TGTGCCAGCAGCCAAGATAGGATACCCTCAAACGTCCTGACTTTC	CASSQDRIPSNVLTF
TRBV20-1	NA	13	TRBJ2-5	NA	TGCAGTGCTAGAGCAAGCGACGGCGAGACCCAGTACTTC	CSARASDGETQYF
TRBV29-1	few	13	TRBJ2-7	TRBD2	TGCAGCGTTTCCCGGGGGGGCACTTACGAGCAGTACTTC	CSVSRGGTYEQYF
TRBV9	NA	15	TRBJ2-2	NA	TGTGCCAGCAGCGTAGTACCCACCCTAGGCGGGGAGCTGTTTTTT	CASSVVPTLGGELFF
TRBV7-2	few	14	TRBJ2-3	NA	TGTGCCAGCAGCTTCACGCCGGCGGCAGATACGCAGTATTTT	CASSFTPAADTQYF
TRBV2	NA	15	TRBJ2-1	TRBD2	TGTGCCAGCGGAAGACTAGCGGGACGATTAGGTGAGCAGTTCTTC	CASGRLAGRLGEQFF
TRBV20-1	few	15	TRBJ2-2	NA	TGCAGTGCTAGACTTGAGGGCCACGGGACCGGGGAGCTGTTTTTT	CSARLEGHGTGELFF
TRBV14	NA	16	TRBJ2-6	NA	TGTGCCAGCAGCCAAGTTGTCGGGTACGGGGCCAACGTCCTGACTTTC	CASSQVVGYGANVLTF
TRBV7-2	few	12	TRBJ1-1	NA	TGTGCCAGCAGCTTAGAAGGCAGCAGAGCTTTCTTT	CASSLEGSRAFF
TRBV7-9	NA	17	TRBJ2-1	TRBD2	TGTGCCAGCAGCTCTCGCTGGGGGGGTGAGTCGTCGAAGGGCCAGTTCTTC	CASSSRWGGESSKGQFF
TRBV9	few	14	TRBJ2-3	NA	TGTGCCAGCAGCCTTATACAGGGTTTAGATACGCAGTATTTT	CASSLIQGLDTQYF
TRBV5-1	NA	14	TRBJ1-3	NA	TGCGCCAGCAGCGGCGGCAGAAACGAAGACACCATATATTTT	CASSGGRNEDTIYF
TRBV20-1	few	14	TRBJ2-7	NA	TGCAGTGCTGGGACTGGTTGGAGCTCCTACGAGCAGTACTTC	CSAGTGWSSYEQYF
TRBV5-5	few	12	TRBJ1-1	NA	TGTGCCAGCAGCCCGCCGGGGCCTGAAGCTTTCTTT	CASSPPGPEAFF